These 28 T cell receptor beta chains were all obtained from the same sample, sequenced in a study of T cell repertoires in cytomegalovirus infection. TCRdb used MiXCR to reprocess the reads, holding one entry per CDR3 protein. The sample yields some 700,000 distinct CDR3 sequences, around a third seen once. These receptors have no identified antigens. The source material was cultured PBMCs, sampled from culture after CMV antigen stimulation. Receptor source: a human donor in good health (CMV status not recorded). Some clones in this sample may be carry-over from other donors' samples.

The chain is built from TRBV6-5 and TRBJ2-7, with 9 bases aligning to TRBD1. V dropped 2 bases and J dropped 5; count of bases not matched to a gene: 10. CDR3 length: 16 residues. From germline, CDR1 is MNHEY and CDR2 SVGAGI. CDR3 region: CASSYSWTGAPHEQYF. For the CDR3, the DNA is TGTGCCAGCAGTTACAGTTGGACAGGGGCTCCCCACGAGCAGTACTTC.

The CDR3 loop is CAIKGSQETQYF. CDR3 DNA: TGTGCCATCAAAGGCTCCCAAGAGACCCAGTACTTC. The rearrangement uses TRBV10-3 and TRBJ2-5, with D unresolved. Trimming left V 7 bases short and J 1 base short, with 7 bases between. Germline V gene lookup returns CDR1 ENHRY and CDR2 SYGVKD. This CDR3 comprises 12 residues.

This clonotype came up a few times. J is TRBJ1-2 and V is TRBV7-9, with D perhaps matching TRBD1 (5 bases). The germline CDR1 and CDR2 sequences are SEHNR and FQNEAQ (reference sequence). V was trimmed by 4 bases and J by 0 bases, leaving 9 bases between them. The CDR3 is 14 residues long. For the CDR3, the DNA is TGTGCCAGCAGCTCAGGGATAGCTAACTATGGCTACACCTTC. This translates into CASSSGIANYGYTF.

The chain uses TRBV10-2 and TRBJ2-1, with D hard to call. Trimming removed 0 bases at V and 7 bases at J, with 7 bases between. From germline, CDR1 is WSHSY and CDR2 SAAADI. The CDR3 totals 13 residues. The DNA of the CDR3 is TGCGCCAGCAGTGAGTCGATTGGAAATGAGCAGTTCTTC. It encodes CASSESIGNEQFF.

V and J are TRBV2 and TRBJ1-6; weak D call: TRBD1 (5 bases). The V end was cut by 0 bases, the J end by 13 bases, with 10 bases between. Germline V gives CDR1 SNHLY, CDR2 FYNNEI. The CDR3 length is 13 residues. The CDR3: CASSEAMGGPLHF. The CDR3 DNA reads as TGTGCCAGCAGTGAAGCGATGGGGGGGCCCCTCCACTTT.

This clonotype was counted only a few times. V usage is TRBV20-1 and J usage is TRBJ1-6; a possible D gene is TRBD1 (6 bases). The CDR3 runs to 15 residues. V was clipped by 5 bases and J by 6 bases, with 17 bases between them. Germline V gene sequence: CDR1 DFQATT, CDR2 SNEGSKA (reference sequence). As DNA, the CDR3 is TGCAGTGCTGCAGAGGTCGGCAGGGGTAATTCACCCCTCCACTTT. Translated, it gives CSAAEVGRGNSPLHF.

This clonotype was seen only a few times. The J gene is TRBJ2-5, the V gene TRBV6-1, with 7 positions matching TRBD2. Germline-derived CDR1 and CDR2 are MNHNS and SASEGT. Trimming took 2 bases from V and 5 from J; bases not matched to a gene: 8. The CDR3 spans 15 residues. The CDR3 loop is CASSEPSGIGETQYF. The CDR3 DNA reads as TGTGCCAGCAGTGAACCCAGCGGGATCGGGGAGACCCAGTACTTC.

This clonotype was detected only a few times. The gene calls are TRBV6-2 or TRBV6-3 and TRBJ2-1; 9 bases map to TRBD2. The CDR3 runs 13 residues. The junction had 1 base not matched to a gene; V was cut back by 6 bases and J by 4 bases. Germline lookup yields CDR1 MNHEY and CDR2 SVGEGT. DNA of the CDR3: TGTGCCAGCAGCGGACTAGCGTACAATGAGCAGTTCTTC. Its translation is CASSGLAYNEQFF.

This clonotype occurred a few times. V usage is TRBV7-2 and J usage is TRBJ2-2, with a tentative D call TRBD2 (6 bases). V lost 3 bases, J lost 5 bases, and 13 bases lay in between. The CDR3 runs 15 residues. The germline V gene has CDR1 SGHTA and CDR2 FQGNSA. The DNA of the CDR3 is TGTGCCAGCAGCTTTGGCGGGGTGGGGACCGGGGAGCTGTTTTTT. As protein: CASSFGGVGTGELFF.

J is TRBJ1-5 and V is TRBV7-6; D call uncertain. Germline CDR1 reads SGHVS; CDR2 reads FNYEAQ. This CDR3 is built from 10 residues. CDR3 region: CGESNQPQHF. The CDR3 nucleotides are TGTGGGGAGTCAAATCAGCCCCAGCATTTT.

This chain links TRBV20-1 with TRBJ2-7; 8 nucleotides agree with TRBD2. Germline V gives CDR1 DFQATT, CDR2 SNEGSKA (reference sequence). V shed 0 bases, J shed 2 bases, and the junction held 9 bases outside the gene matches. This CDR3 is 16 amino acids long. The CDR3 bases are TGCAGTGCTAGAGAGTTCGAGCGGGGGACCACCTACGAGCAGTACTTC. This gives the protein CSAREFERGTTYEQYF.

The chain couples TRBV19 to TRBJ2-3, with D possibly TRBD1 on 6 matching bases. CDR1 and CDR2 (germline): LNHDA, SQIVND (reference sequence). This CDR3 spans 14 amino acids. Trimming took off 2 bases at V and 2 bases at J, with 8 bases between the two ends. The CDR3 nucleotides are TGTGCCAGTAGTATAAGACAGGCCACAGATACGCAGTATTTT. Amino acid sequence: CASSIRQATDTQYF.

In this sample, this clonotype turned up a few times. The chain combines TRBV7-2 with TRBJ2-5, with D unresolved. The CDR3 runs to 15 residues. Between the trimmed V and J ends, which lost 3 bases and 5 bases, there was a span of 16 bases. The germline CDR1 and CDR2 sequences are SGHTA and FQGNSA. The CDR3 loop is CASSFGGEVWETQYF. In DNA, the CDR3 is TGTGCCAGCAGCTTTGGTGGGGAAGTTTGGGAGACCCAGTACTTC.

The V and J genes are TRBV4-2 and TRBJ1-1; tentative D call: TRBD1 (5 bases). The V end was cut by 1 base, the J end by 11 bases, with 14 bases between. The CDR3 runs to 13 residues. Germline V CDR1 and CDR2: LGHNA, YNFKEQ. This chain's CDR3 is CASSQVMGDGAFF. The CDR3 region has the DNA TGTGCCAGCAGCCAAGTTATGGGGGACGGTGCTTTCTTT.

The chain joins TRBV10-3 to TRBJ2-2; D is uncertain. This CDR3 comprises 13 residues. V was cut by 7 bases and J by 5 bases, with 11 bases left in between. Germline V gene lookup returns CDR1 ENHRY and CDR2 SYGVKD. CDR3: CAITQGGTGELFF. CDR3 coding DNA: TGTGCCATCACCCAAGGTGGTACCGGGGAGCTGTTTTTT.

The rearrangement links TRBV12-3 or TRBV12-4 to TRBJ2-3, with 10 bases matching TRBD1. J was trimmed by 1 base and V by 9 bases; bases with no gene match: 10. The CDR3 is made up of 16 amino acids. The DNA for the CDR3 is TGTGCCAGTGGACAGGGGGTCTCACACGGCACAGATACGCAGTATTTT. Its translation: CASGQGVSHGTDTQYF.

The chain carries TRBV4-2 and TRBJ2-3, with no clear D. Looked up from germline, CDR1 is LGHNA and CDR2 is YNFKEQ. V dropped 1 base and J dropped 6 bases, with 11 bases sitting between them. This CDR3 is built from 14 residues. In DNA, the CDR3 is TGTGCCAGCAGCCAAGTCGAATCCGGGGATACGCAGTATTTT. Translated, it gives CASSQVESGDTQYF.

The chain is built from TRBV4-1 and TRBJ2-6; 10 bases are a match to TRBD2. With V trimmed by 2 bases and J by 3 bases, 1 base remained unmatched. The CDR3 is 16 residues long. Germline CDR1 and CDR2: MGHRA and YSYEKL. The CDR3 region has the DNA TGCGCCAGCAGCCAACTAGCGGGAGTTGGGGCCAACGTCCTGACTTTC. This encodes CASSQLAGVGANVLTF.

The chain joins TRBV24-1 to TRBJ2-3; unclear D gene. This CDR3 contains 14 residues. Between the trimmed V and J ends, which lost 4 bases and 1 base, there was a span of 8 bases. Germline values: CDR1 KGHDR, CDR2 SFDVKD. CDR3 DNA: TGTGCCACCAGTGACCCGAAACGCACAGATACGCAGTATTTT. Its translation: CATSDPKRTDTQYF.

The J gene is TRBJ2-5, the V gene TRBV4-1; no clear D. Trimming removed 1 base from V and 5 bases from J, with 14 bases in between. CDR3 size: 15 residues. The V gene's germline CDR1 is MGHRA and CDR2 YSYEKL. CDR3 loop: CASSQGDLRGETQYF. The DNA of the CDR3 is TGCGCCAGCAGCCAAGGGGATCTTCGTGGGGAGACCCAGTACTTC.

The CDR3 DNA sequence: TGTGCCAGCAATCTTGGCGGGGGAATGGCCGGGGAGCTGTTTTTT. Protein sequence: CASNLGGGMAGELFF. The chain links TRBV6-5 to TRBJ2-2, with TRBD2 matching over 7 bases. V lost 7 bases to trimming and J lost 6 bases; unmatched junction nucleotides: 11. Germline CDR1 reads MNHEY; CDR2 reads SVGAGI. The CDR3 has 15 residues.

Concerning this clonotype itself: This may be a read error, as it is one base from a much larger clone. The J gene is TRBJ1-4, the V gene TRBV7-2; D possibly corresponds to TRBD1 (5 bases). Germline values: CDR1 SGHTA, CDR2 FQGNSA. This CDR3 has 15 amino acids. V lost 2 bases, J lost 6 bases, and 13 bases lay in between. The CDR3 nucleotides read TGTGCCAGCAGCTTACATAAGGGGCGGGATGAAAAACTGTTTTTT. This translates into CASSLHKGRDEKLFF. Using reference TRBV7-2 and TRBJ1-4 for the parts outside the CDR3, the full variable domain is GAGVSQSPSNKVTEKGKDVELRCDPISGHTALYWYRQSLGQGLEFLIYFQGNSAPDKSGLPSDRFSAERTGGSVSTLTIQRTQQEDSAVYLCASSLHKGRDEKLFFGSGTQLSVL.

The V gene is TRBV28, the J gene TRBJ2-1; D is perhaps TRBD1 or TRBD2 (5 bases each). This CDR3 has 17 amino acids. Trimming removed 4 bases at V and 4 bases at J, with 20 bases between. CDR1 and CDR2 from the germline V gene are MDHEN and SYDVKM. The CDR3 is CASSSPGTPMGYNEQFF. The CDR3 DNA follows: TGTGCCAGCAGTTCGCCCGGGACCCCAATGGGTTACAATGAGCAGTTCTTC.

The chain carries TRBV11-2 and TRBJ2-7; a weak D match, TRBD1 (5 bases). CDR1 and CDR2 (germline): SGHAT, FQNNGV. Trimming removed 0 bases from V and 2 bases from J, with 20 bases in between. The length of the CDR3 is 18 residues. CDR3 loop: CASSLDLRSTVTAYEQYF. DNA of the CDR3: TGTGCCAGCAGCTTAGATCTGCGGTCGACAGTAACCGCCTACGAGCAGTACTTC.

In this sample, this clonotype turned up a few times. The chain combines TRBV7-9 with TRBJ1-1; 9 bases line up with TRBD1. This CDR3 has 19 residues. CDR1 SEHNR and CDR2 FQNEAQ come from the germline V gene (reference sequence). J lost 3 bases, V lost 0 bases, and 14 bases had no gene match. CDR3 nucleotide sequence: TGTGCCAGCAGCTTAGCAGATGGGACAGGGTATATTCTGTACACTGAAGCTTTCTTT. Its translation: CASSLADGTGYILYTEAFF. Combining the CDR3 with reference TRBV7-9 and TRBJ1-1 gives the whole variable domain DTGVSQNPRHKITKRGQNVTFRCDPISEHNRLYWYRQTLGQGPEFLTYFQNEAQLEKSRLLSDRFSAERPKGSFSTLEIQRTEQGDSAMYLCASSLADGTGYILYTEAFFGQGTRLTVV.

This clonotype was seen more than once but under ten times. The V gene is TRBV7-9, the J gene TRBJ1-2; 7 positions match TRBD1. V was clipped by 1 base and J by 2 bases; unmatched bases: 4. CDR3 length: 15 residues. Germline CDR1 and CDR2: SEHNR and FQNEAQ (reference sequence). The CDR3 nucleotides read TGTGCCAGCAGCTTAGGAGACAGGGTAAACTATGGCTACACCTTC. It encodes CASSLGDRVNYGYTF.

This clonotype turned up a few times. The rearrangement uses TRBV6-6 and TRBJ1-5; no clear D. The germline V gene has CDR1 MNHNY and CDR2 SVGAGI (reference sequence). V lost 6 bases and J lost 3, with 18 bases in between. This CDR3 spans 16 amino acids. The CDR3: CASRPPQGSDNQPQHF. DNA of the CDR3: TGTGCCAGCAGACCTCCTCAAGGGTCGGACAATCAGCCCCAGCATTTT.

This clonotype is a singleton in its sample. The rearrangement uses TRBV20-1 and TRBJ2-2; unclear D gene. V dropped 3 bases and J dropped 0 bases, with 8 bases sitting between them. This CDR3 is built from 14 residues. Germline lookup yields CDR1 DFQATT and CDR2 SNEGSKA (reference sequence). CDR3 DNA: TGCAGTGCTAGTAAGAACGCGAACACCGGGGAGCTGTTTTTT. It specifies CSASKNANTGELFF.